These 29 T cell receptor beta chains came from one sample sequenced in a study of cytomegalovirus exposure and HLA in healthy donors. With 60 Vbeta and 13 Jbeta primers, the PCR was carried out. Assay: immunoSEQ multiplex PCR; the TCRdb copy retains only in-frame clones and omits some. The sample lists fewer than 200,000 clones, approximately 79% occurring once. The sample comprised PBMCs. The source of these receptors is a man between 40 and 49 years old in good health and CMV-seropositive.

This chain links TRBV18 with TRBJ2-7, with D perhaps TRBD2 (6 bases). V lost 1 base and J 3 bases, leaving 10 bases between the germline ends. CDR3 length: 14 amino acids. The germline CDR1 and CDR2 sequences are KGHSH and LQKENI. This CDR3 is CASSPRRDDYEQYF. CDR3 DNA: TGTGCCAGCTCACCACGGCGGGACGACTACGAGCAGTACTTC.

The rearrangement uses TRBV21-1 and TRBJ2-5; the tabulated D call, TRBD2, remains unverified against the DNA. TRBV21-1 is listed as a pseudogene. The CDR3 totals 18 residues. DNA of the CDR3: TGTGCCAGCAGCAAAGTTCGCTCAACCGGGACTACTCAAGAGACCCAGTACTTC. This encodes CASSKVRSTGTTQETQYF.

This clone has only a few counts. This chain joins TRBV6-1 and TRBJ1-1; 7 nucleotides match TRBD1. Germline-derived CDR1 and CDR2 are MNHNS and SASEGT. Trimming removed 7 bases from V and 4 bases from J; junction bases left unmatched: 9. The CDR3 extends over 14 amino acids. The CDR3 sequence is CASNTGVGSTEAFF. The CDR3 DNA sequence: TGTGCCAGCAATACAGGGGTTGGTAGCACTGAAGCTTTCTTT.

The V call is TRBV23-1, the J call TRBJ1-5, with D unclear. TRBV23-1 is an open reading frame, and its role is uncertain. The CDR3 loop spans 15 amino acids. V was trimmed by 3 bases and J by 9 bases, leaving 18 bases between them. Written as DNA, the CDR3 is TGCGCCAGCAGTCACCAGTGGCCCACCCCGGGGCCCCAGCATTTT. Its translation: CASSHQWPTPGPQHF.

J is TRBJ2-5 and V is TRBV2, with a tentative D call TRBD2 (5 bases). The V end lost 8 bases, the J end lost 5 bases, and 21 bases lay between the germline ends. The CDR3 totals 15 residues. Germline loops: CDR1 SNHLY, CDR2 FYNNEI. The CDR3 loop is CASGRGSRGLETQYF. The CDR3 nucleotides read TGTGCCAGCGGTCGGGGTAGCCGAGGCCTGGAGACCCAGTACTTC.

The J gene is TRBJ2-7, the V gene TRBV5-1, with TRBD2 identical over 9 bases. Trimming cost V 3 bases and J 7 bases; bases outside gene matches: 11. CDR1 SGHRS and CDR2 YFSETQ come from the germline V gene. This CDR3 region has 15 residues. As DNA, the CDR3 is TGCGCCAGCAGCTCCCACCTAGCGGGATCGGGGGAGCAGTACTTC. Translation: CASSSHLAGSGEQYF.

CDR3 bases: TGTGCCAGCAGTTATTCTTATGGAAACACCATATATTTT. As protein: CASSYSYGNTIYF. The chain recombines TRBV6-6 with TRBJ1-3; D is undetermined. Trimming took off 3 bases at V and 3 bases at J, with 6 bases between the two ends. The CDR3 has 13 residues. CDR1 and CDR2 (germline): MNHNY, SVGAGI (reference sequence).

J is TRBJ1-3 and V is TRBV29-1; D is ambiguous. The germline gives CDR1 SQVTM, CDR2 ANQGSEA. The CDR3 is 13 amino acids. V was shortened by 5 bases and J by 7 bases, with 15 bases between the two germline ends. The CDR3 here is CSVQTRVGNTIYF. In DNA, the CDR3 is TGCAGCGTTCAAACGAGGGTTGGGAACACCATATATTTT.

The V and J genes are TRBV5-1 and TRBJ2-1, with D perhaps matching TRBD2 (6 bases). There are 17 residues in the CDR3. Germline CDR1 reads SGHRS; CDR2 reads YFSETQ. Trimming cost V 0 bases and J 1 base, with 14 bases left between them. Here the CDR3 reads CASSLALASTSYNEQFF. The CDR3 DNA is TGCGCCAGCAGCTTGGCCCTAGCGAGTACTTCCTACAATGAGCAGTTCTTC. Combining the CDR3 with reference TRBV5-1 and TRBJ2-1 gives the whole variable domain KAGVTQTPRYLIKTRGQQVTLSCSPISGHRSVSWYQQTPGQGLQFLFEYFSETQRNKGNFPGRFSGRQFSNSRSEMNVSTLELGDSALYLCASSLALASTSYNEQFFGPGTRLTVL.

CDR3 loop: CASSLVSSGYLNNEQFF. CDR3 nucleotide sequence: TGCGCCAGCAGCTTGGTGTCTAGCGGGTACCTAAACAATGAGCAGTTCTTC. V is TRBV5-1 and J is TRBJ2-1, with TRBD2 matching 8 bases. CDR3 length: 17 residues. J was trimmed by 5 bases and V by 0 bases; bases with no gene match: 10. The germline gives CDR1 SGHRS, CDR2 YFSETQ.

The chain employs TRBV30 and TRBJ2-3; a possible D gene is TRBD2 (5 bases). Germline lookup yields CDR1 GTSNPN and CDR2 SVGIG (reference sequence). CDR3 length: 13 amino acids. V was shortened by 3 bases and J by 3 bases, with 10 bases between the two germline ends. CDR3: CAWSVEGTDTQYF. DNA for the CDR3: TGTGCCTGGAGCGTAGAGGGTACAGATACGCAGTATTTT.

CDR3 coding DNA: TGTGCCAGCAGCTCACAACAAATCCCACATGGCTACACCTTC. Translated: CASSSQQIPHGYTF. The chain combines TRBV7-9 with TRBJ1-2; no clear D gene. The length of the CDR3 is 14 residues. V lost 4 bases to trimming and J lost 6 bases, with 15 bases between them. Germline CDR1 is SEHNR and CDR2 is FQNEAQ (reference sequence).

The rearrangement joins TRBV27 to TRBJ2-3, with D possibly being TRBD1 (5 bases). CDR1 and CDR2 from the germline V gene are MNHEY and SMNVEV (reference sequence). The CDR3 extends over 13 amino acids. Trimming removed 2 bases from V and 5 bases from J, with 8 bases in between. The CDR3: CASSLGAKDTQYF. CDR3 sequence (DNA): TGTGCCAGCAGTTTAGGGGCGAAAGATACGCAGTATTTT.

The chain couples TRBV5-4 to TRBJ2-5, with D possibly TRBD1 on 6 matching bases. The J call is doubtful: the DNA matches TRBJ2-7 better. The CDR3 sequence is 14 residues long. Germline assignment: CDR1 SGHNT and CDR2 YYREEE (reference sequence). The DNA of the CDR3 is TGTGCCAGCAGCTCATCTTACAGGGTAGGCGAGCAGTACTTC. This codes for CASSSSYRVGEQYF.

The chain is built from TRBV10-3 and TRBJ2-1; TRBD2 matches at 13 bases. With V trimmed by 5 bases and J by 4 bases, 14 bases remained unmatched. The CDR3 covers 19 residues. Germline CDR1 and CDR2: ENHRY and SYGVKD. DNA of the CDR3: TGTGCCATCAGTCCACTAGGGACTAGCGGGAAGGATGGTTACAATGAGCAGTTCTTC. It translates to CAISPLGTSGKDGYNEQFF.

This clone has more than one count but fewer than ten. The CDR3 sequence: CASRDYTSYEQYF. CDR3 coding DNA: TGTGCCAGCAGAGACTACACCTCCTACGAGCAGTACTTC. This chain links TRBV6-6 with TRBJ2-7, with D possibly matching TRBD2 (5 bases). Germline V lookup: CDR1 MNHNY, CDR2 SVGAGI (reference sequence). With 6 bases removed from V and 0 bases from J, the gap between germline ends came to 9 bases. The CDR3 runs 13 residues.

The chain joins TRBV5-4 to TRBJ1-2; D is ambiguous. The CDR3 is made up of 13 amino acids. CDR1 is SGHNT and CDR2 is YYREEE in the germline V gene (reference sequence). V lost 2 bases and J 3 bases, leaving 8 bases between the germline ends. The CDR3 is CASSLREDYGYTF. CDR3 bases: TGTGCCAGCAGCTTAAGGGAGGACTATGGCTACACCTTC.

V gene TRBV18 combines with J gene TRBJ2-1; D possibly corresponds to TRBD1 (5 bases). CDR3 size: 12 residues. V shed 2 bases and J shed 9 bases, with 8 bases lying between them. Germline V gives CDR1 KGHSH, CDR2 LQKENI. In DNA form, the CDR3 reads TGTGCCAGCTCACCATCTCAGGGTGAGCAGTTCTTC. Translated, it gives CASSPSQGEQFF.

The chain recombines TRBV30 with TRBJ1-2; weak D call: TRBD1 (6 bases). V gave up 2 bases and J gave up 7 bases, with 11 bases separating them. CDR1 is GTSNPN, CDR2 SVGIG, per germline (reference sequence). CDR3 length equals 12 residues. Here the CDR3 reads CAWSLNRVGYTF. The CDR3, as DNA: TGTGCCTGGAGTCTGAACAGGGTTGGCTACACCTTC.

This clone was counted a few times. CDR3 region: CASSIVGQGAQYEQYF. As DNA, the CDR3 is TGTGCCAGTAGTATAGTAGGACAGGGGGCACAGTACGAGCAGTACTTC. This chain joins TRBV19 and TRBJ2-7, with 11 bases identical to TRBD1. Germline V gene lookup returns CDR1 LNHDA and CDR2 SQIVND (reference sequence). V lost 1 base to trimming and J lost 4 bases; unmatched junction nucleotides: 6. The CDR3 runs 16 residues. The full variable domain, with the rest looked up from reference TRBV19 and TRBJ2-7, is DGGITQSPKYLFRKEGQNVTLSCEQNLNHDAMYWYRQDPGQGLRLIYYSQIVNDFQKGDIAEGYSVSREKKESFPLTVTSAQKNPTAFYLCASSIVGQGAQYEQYFGPGTRLTVT.

The chain carries TRBV6-1 and TRBJ1-2; 12 positions agree with TRBD1. J was trimmed by 8 bases and V by 5 bases; bases with no gene match: 3. CDR3 length: 13 residues. Germline V CDR1 and CDR2: MNHNS, SASEGT. Here the CDR3 reads CASSRDRGLGYTF. CDR3 in DNA: TGTGCCAGCAGTCGGGACAGGGGGCTCGGCTACACCTTC.

The V and J genes are TRBV28 and TRBJ2-1; the match to TRBD2 covers 12 bases. The CDR3 runs to 15 residues. Per germline, CDR1 MDHEN and CDR2 SYDVKM. The ends lost 9 bases at V and 7 bases at J; junction bases unmatched: 10. The CDR3 loop is CASWLAGGPGNEQFF. CDR3 in DNA: TGTGCCAGTTGGCTAGCGGGAGGGCCAGGGAATGAGCAGTTCTTC.

The V and J genes are TRBV7-3 and TRBJ2-7; TRBD1 matches 8 bases. The CDR3 is 13 residues long. With 5 bases clipped from V and 6 bases from J, the junction kept 6 bases outside the gene matches. Per germline, CDR1 SGHTA and CDR2 FQGTGA. The CDR3 nucleotides read TGTGCCAGCAGCCAAGGACAGGGCCGCGAGCAGTACTTC. It specifies CASSQGQGREQYF.

The genes are TRBV2 and TRBJ1-6; 9 positions match TRBD1. This CDR3 is built from 15 residues. After removal of 5 bases from V and 8 bases from J, the junction contained 7 bases not matched to a gene. The germline gives CDR1 SNHLY, CDR2 FYNNEI. In DNA, the CDR3 is TGTGCCAGCAGTCCGACGGGACAGGGCTATTCACCCCTCCACTTT. Encoded protein: CASSPTGQGYSPLHF.

This CDR3 is CASSFTSAQETQYF. The CDR3 region has the DNA TGTGCCAGCAGCTTTACTAGCGCGCAAGAGACCCAGTACTTC. The chain employs TRBV11-2 and TRBJ2-5, with TRBD2 matching 7 bases. The CDR3 totals 14 residues. Germline V CDR1 and CDR2: SGHAT, FQNNGV. Trimming took 3 bases from V and 2 from J; bases not matched to a gene: 3.

This clone was seen a single time. The chain couples TRBV30 to TRBJ1-1; 10 positions match TRBD1. With 3 bases clipped from V and 1 base from J, the junction kept 2 bases outside the gene matches. Per germline, CDR1 GTSNPN and CDR2 SVGIG (reference sequence). The CDR3 consists of 14 residues. CDR3 sequence (DNA): TGTGCCTGGAGCCGGGACAGGGGGAACACTGAAGCTTTCTTT. Translation gives CAWSRDRGNTEAFF.

This clone was seen a handful of times. This chain connects TRBV2 to TRBJ1-3; D is unresolved. The CDR3 totals 14 residues. Looked up from germline, CDR1 is SNHLY and CDR2 is FYNNEI. Deletions cut 7 bases from V and 0 bases from J, with 10 bases between. The CDR3, as DNA: TGTGCCAGCAAAACAGCAACCTCTGGAAACACCATATATTTT. Protein product: CASKTATSGNTIYF.

The chain recombines TRBV7-9 with TRBJ2-1; 11 bases are a match to TRBD2. With 5 bases clipped from V and 5 bases from J, the junction kept 11 bases outside the gene matches. CDR3 length: 17 residues. Per germline, CDR1 SEHNR and CDR2 FQNEAQ (reference sequence). The CDR3: CASSPRGLAGTDNEQFF. The CDR3 DNA reads TGTGCCAGCAGCCCTCGAGGACTAGCGGGTACCGACAATGAGCAGTTCTTC.

The chain links TRBV5-1 to TRBJ1-2; possible D gene TRBD1, 6 bases. The germline CDR1 and CDR2 sequences are SGHRS and YFSETQ. This CDR3 contains 15 residues. V lost 2 bases to trimming and J lost 4 bases, with 15 bases between them. The DNA of the CDR3 is TGCGCCAGCAGCTTATCTTGGGGGGGCTCCTATGGCTACACCTTC. Residues: CASSLSWGGSYGYTF.